What follows are 25 T cell receptor beta chains derived from one specimen sequenced in a study of cytomegalovirus exposure and HLA in healthy donors. The PCR had 60 Vbeta and 13 Jbeta primers. The protocol was immunoSEQ multiplex PCR, while the TCRdb copy is restricted to in-frame clones and leaves out a portion. This table holds more than 90,000 clones, roughly 76% found once. Sequencing was carried out using PBMCs. These receptors were obtained from a man aged 35 to 55 in good health and CMV-seronegative.

This clone has a handful of counts. The V call is TRBV5-4, the J call TRBJ2-5; 7 bases fit TRBD1. The DNA end lines up better with TRBJ2-7; the J call may be wrong. CDR3 length: 14 amino acids. CDR1 is SGHNT and CDR2 is YYREEE in the germline V gene (reference sequence). The DNA of the CDR3 is TGTGCCAGCAGCTTCGCACAGGGGTCCTACGAGCAGTACTTC. Protein: CASSFAQGSYEQYF.

This chain connects TRBV27 to TRBJ2-3; 10 bases map to TRBD2. The CDR3 contains 15 residues. After removal of 2 bases from V and 4 bases from J, the junction contained 3 bases not matched to a gene. Germline CDR1 and CDR2: MNHEY and SMNVEV (reference sequence). CDR3 DNA sequence: TGTGCCAGCAGTTTACAGCGGGGGGGTCCAGATACGCAGTATTTT. Translating gives CASSLQRGGPDTQYF.

The chain uses TRBV11-2 and TRBJ2-5; D is unresolved. The DNA end is a closer match to TRBJ2-7, so the J assignment may be wrong. Germline V gene lookup returns CDR1 SGHAT and CDR2 FQNNGV. The CDR3 loop spans 12 amino acids. The CDR3 here is CASSFEANEQYF. The DNA for the CDR3 is TGTGCCAGCAGCTTTGAGGCCAACGAGCAGTACTTC.

V usage is TRBV25-1 and J usage is TRBJ1-1; TRBD1 agrees at 11 bases. Germline loops: CDR1 MGHDK, CDR2 SYGVNS. The CDR3 spans 16 residues. V lost 6 bases to trimming and J lost 0 bases; unmatched junction nucleotides: 6. The CDR3 reads CASRDRGPVMNTEAFF. CDR3 in DNA: TGTGCCAGCAGGGACAGGGGGCCGGTGATGAACACTGAAGCTTTCTTT.

This chain links TRBV28 with TRBJ2-2; 9 bases map to TRBD2. This CDR3 has 15 residues. Germline trimming cut 2 bases from V and 5 bases from J; bases unmatched to any gene: 3. The germline V gene has CDR1 MDHEN and CDR2 SYDVKM. The CDR3 is CASSLSGGRTGELFF. The CDR3 DNA reads as TGTGCCAGCAGTTTAAGCGGGGGGAGAACCGGGGAGCTGTTTTTT.

Of note for this clone: Germline and junction disagree at one end, which may indicate a read error. The chain recombines TRBV7-9 with TRBJ2-6; the D gene is possibly TRBD2 (5 bases). Germline-derived CDR1 and CDR2 are SEHNR and FQNEAQ (reference sequence). This CDR3 is built from 19 residues. CDR3 region: CSSSLVSGRRTSGANVLTF. For the CDR3, the DNA is TGTTCCAGCAGCTTAGTATCCGGACGGAGGACCTCTGGGGCCAACGTCCTGACTTTC.

The chain recombines TRBV9 with TRBJ2-7, with 7 bases that match TRBD2. The V and J ends lost 3 bases and 0 bases, in that order; junction bases with no gene match: 6. Per the germline V gene, CDR1 is SGDLS and CDR2 is YYNGEE. The length of the CDR3 is 15 residues. CDR3 coding DNA: TGTGCCAGCAGCGCCTCCGGGACTAACTCCTACGAGCAGTACTTC. Residues: CASSASGTNSYEQYF. Looking up the rest from reference TRBV9 and TRBJ2-7 gives the full variable domain: DSGVTQTPKHLITATGQRVTLRCSPRSGDLSVYWYQQSLDQGLQFLIQYYNGEERAKGNILERFSAQQFPDLHSELNLSSLELGDSALYFCASSASGTNSYEQYFGPGTRLTVT.

The CDR3 is CASSESVGGPGEQYF. DNA of the CDR3: TGTGCCAGCAGTGAATCGGTGGGAGGGCCAGGGGAGCAGTACTTC. The rearrangement links TRBV25-1 to TRBJ2-7; 7 bases fit TRBD2. CDR3 length equals 15 residues. Per the germline V gene, CDR1 is MGHDK and CDR2 is SYGVNS. The ends lost 1 base at V and 7 bases at J; junction bases unmatched: 10.

This clone was recorded only once. The chain links TRBV25-1 to TRBJ1-4; TRBD1 matches 7 bases. CDR1 and CDR2 (germline): MGHDK, SYGVNS. V gave up 6 bases and J gave up 0 bases; unmatched junction bases: 7. CDR3 length: 16 amino acids. This chain's CDR3 is CASRRTGLATNEKLFF. The CDR3 DNA is TGTGCCAGCAGAAGGACAGGACTCGCAACTAATGAAAAACTGTTTTTT.

The chain has TRBV21-1 and TRBJ2-1; the table's D call, TRBD2, was not checked against the DNA. TRBV21-1 is a documented pseudogene. The CDR3 totals 20 residues. CDR3 protein: CASSKALKGLAGGPYNEQFF. Written as DNA, the CDR3 is TGTGCCAGCAGCAAAGCGCTCAAGGGACTAGCGGGAGGGCCCTACAATGAGCAGTTCTTC.

The V and J genes are TRBV7-6 and TRBJ2-7, with D perhaps TRBD2 (6 bases). Between the trimmed V and J ends, which lost 4 bases and 6 bases, there was a span of 16 bases. The CDR3 extends over 14 amino acids. Per the germline V gene, CDR1 is SGHVS and CDR2 is FNYEAQ. The CDR3, as DNA: TGTGCCAGCAGCTCCCTTACGGGGAGGTTCGAGCAGTACTTC. Amino acids: CASSSLTGRFEQYF.

This chain joins TRBV12-5 and TRBJ2-1; the match to TRBD2 covers 10 bases. After removal of 4 bases from V and 3 bases from J, the junction contained 9 bases not matched to a gene. Germline CDR1 is LGHNT and CDR2 is FRNRAP. This CDR3 region has 17 residues. The CDR3 coding sequence is TGTGCTAGTGGTTCCTCACGGACTAGCGGTTTCTACAATGAGCAGTTCTTC. It specifies CASGSSRTSGFYNEQFF. Based on the CDR3 plus reference TRBV12-5 and TRBJ2-1, the full variable domain is DARVTQTPRHKVTEMGQEVTMRCQPILGHNTVFWYRQTMMQGLELLAYFRNRAPLDDSGMPKDRFSAEMPDATLATLKIQPSEPRDSAVYFCASGSSRTSGFYNEQFFGPGTRLTVL.

V and J are TRBV4-1 and TRBJ1-1; no clear D. This CDR3 region has 13 residues. Germline values: CDR1 MGHRA, CDR2 YSYEKL. The V end was cut by 7 bases, the J end by 11 bases, with 20 bases between. The chain's CDR3 is CASISPAEGAAFF. As DNA, the CDR3 is TGCGCCAGCATATCTCCCGCGGAGGGTGCGGCTTTCTTT.

The V and J genes are TRBV4-1 and TRBJ2-2, with a weak D call TRBD2 (6 bases). V was shortened by 0 bases and J by 6 bases, with 14 bases between the two germline ends. This CDR3 has 16 residues. CDR1 is MGHRA and CDR2 is YSYEKL in the germline V gene. CDR3 loop: CASSQDPSAPAGELFF. CDR3 bases: TGCGCCAGCAGCCAAGACCCTAGCGCCCCGGCCGGGGAGCTGTTTTTT.

The chain links TRBV5-1 to TRBJ2-7; no clear D gene. V lost 4 bases and J lost 6, with 14 bases in between. Per germline, CDR1 SGHRS and CDR2 YFSETQ. The CDR3 length is 13 residues. This CDR3 reads CASSQNSFGEQYF. In nucleotides, the CDR3 is TGCGCCAGCAGCCAAAACTCGTTCGGCGAGCAGTACTTC.

This clone has a handful of counts. V usage is TRBV28 and J usage is TRBJ2-3; TRBD1 matches 8 bases. After removal of 6 bases from V and 4 bases from J, the junction contained 9 bases not matched to a gene. CDR1 and CDR2 from the germline V gene are MDHEN and SYDVKM. The CDR3 length is 15 residues. Here the CDR3 DNA reads TGTGCCAGCAGCCCAGGACAGGGAGACGCAGATACGCAGTATTTT. This translates into CASSPGQGDADTQYF.

The chain links TRBV5-8 to TRBJ2-7; weak D call: TRBD2 (6 bases). The germline CDR1 and CDR2 sequences are SGHTS and YDEGEE. With 1 base removed from V and 1 base from J, the gap between germline ends came to 12 bases. The CDR3 runs 15 residues. The CDR3: CASSLRDSLSYEQYF. As DNA, the CDR3 is TGTGCCAGCAGCTTGAGGGACTCGTTGTCCTACGAGCAGTACTTC.

This chain links TRBV19 with TRBJ1-5; TRBD1 agrees at 10 bases. The CDR3 sequence is 16 residues long. Looked up from germline, CDR1 is LNHDA and CDR2 is SQIVND (reference sequence). V gave up 7 bases and J gave up 1 base; unmatched junction bases: 7. For the CDR3, the DNA is TGTGCCAGTAACGACAGGGGGCGAGGGAGCAATCAGCCCCAGCATTTT. Translation gives CASNDRGRGSNQPQHF.

This clone was counted once. The genes are TRBV4-3 and TRBJ2-3; D not resolved. Germline V gene data show CDR1 as LGHNA and CDR2 as YSLEER. The CDR3 consists of 16 residues. Trimming shortened V by 0 bases and J by 1 base, and 11 bases separated the two germline ends. In nucleotides, the CDR3 is TGCGCCAGCAGCCAAGATCCTCTAGTCGGCACAGATACGCAGTATTTT. This encodes CASSQDPLVGTDTQYF.

This clone showed up just a few times. V is TRBV6-1 and J is TRBJ2-4; TRBD1 matches 8 bases. CDR3 length: 14 residues. After removal of 7 bases from V and 4 bases from J, the junction contained 6 bases not matched to a gene. Germline assignment: CDR1 MNHNS and CDR2 SASEGT. The CDR3 loop reads CASKEDRGKNIQYF. The CDR3 coding sequence is TGTGCCAGCAAGGAAGACAGGGGAAAAAACATTCAGTACTTC.

The V call is TRBV29-1, the J call TRBJ1-1, with no clear D. The CDR3 is made up of 12 amino acids. V was clipped by 1 base and J by 1 base, with 4 bases between them. Per germline, CDR1 SQVTM and CDR2 ANQGSEA. This CDR3 is CSVEVQNTEAFF. In DNA, the CDR3 is TGCAGCGTTGAAGTCCAGAACACTGAAGCTTTCTTT.

In its sample, this clone was seen a few times. The chain recombines TRBV4-1 with TRBJ2-7, with a possible D match to TRBD2 (5 bases). The CDR3 is 13 residues long. Trimming took 3 bases from V and 5 from J, leaving 11 bases between them. CDR1 is MGHRA, CDR2 YSYEKL, per germline. The CDR3 DNA sequence: TGCGCCAGCAGCCATGGACTGGGCGACGAGCAGTACTTC. Encoded protein: CASSHGLGDEQYF.

The J gene is TRBJ2-6, the V gene TRBV7-8, with D possibly being TRBD2 (6 bases). The germline V and J ends were trimmed by 5 bases and 0 bases, with 14 bases remaining between them. Germline assignment: CDR1 SGHVS and CDR2 FQNEAQ. The CDR3 is made up of 17 amino acids. In DNA form, the CDR3 reads TGTGCCAGCAGCCATATCAACGGGAGCTCTGGGGCCAACGTCCTGACTTTC. Its translation: CASSHINGSSGANVLTF.

This clone has a single count. The chain recombines TRBV7-9 with TRBJ2-3; 7 bases line up with TRBD2. J lost 3 bases, V lost 5 bases, and 17 bases had no gene match. The CDR3 runs 18 residues. Germline CDR1 and CDR2: SEHNR and FQNEAQ (reference sequence). The chain's CDR3 is CASSHNPGGTLGTDTQYF. CDR3 bases: TGTGCCAGCAGCCACAACCCCGGGGGGACCTTAGGAACAGATACGCAGTATTTT.

The CDR3 protein is CSVDRGRTDTQYF. The CDR3 DNA is TGCAGCGTTGACAGGGGACGCACAGATACGCAGTATTTT. The J gene is TRBJ2-3, the V gene TRBV29-1; a weak D match, TRBD1 (6 bases). Trimming left V 3 bases short and J 1 base short, with 8 bases between. The CDR3 has 13 amino acids. The germline V gene encodes CDR1 SQVTM and CDR2 ANQGSEA.